The 22 T cell receptor beta chains below were found in one sample sequenced in a study of T cell responses to AZD1222 COVID-19 vaccine. TCRdb's table, derived via immunoSEQ multiplex PCR, lists solely in-frame clones and lacks some. Of about 140,000 clones listed, 92% are singletons. The sample here was peripheral blood, taken 28 days after the second AZD1222 dose. These receptors were taken from an adult who received the AZD1222 COVID-19 vaccine.

This rearrangement joins TRBV18 to TRBJ1-1; no definite D call. Trimming removed 0 bases at V and 4 bases at J, with 6 bases between. In germline, CDR1 is KGHSH, CDR2 LQKENI. The CDR3 is 13 residues long. DNA of the CDR3: TGTGCCAGCTCACCACCCAGTTCCACTGAAGCTTTCTTT. Translation gives CASSPPSSTEAFF.

The chain combines TRBV7-9 with TRBJ2-7; TRBD1 might be the D (6 bases). Germline loops: CDR1 SEHNR, CDR2 FQNEAQ (reference sequence). This CDR3 has 16 residues. With 0 bases removed from V and 2 bases from J, the gap between germline ends came to 14 bases. The CDR3 DNA is TGTGCCAGCAGCTTAGCGCTTGTAGGGGGTCCCTACGAGCAGTACTTC. This codes for CASSLALVGGPYEQYF.

The chain links TRBV29-1 to TRBJ1-1, with a possible D match to TRBD1 (5 bases). The CDR3 extends over 13 amino acids. V shed 6 bases and J shed 1 base, with 12 bases lying between them. CDR1 and CDR2 from the germline V gene are SQVTM and ANQGSEA. In DNA form, the CDR3 reads TGCAGCGTCCTTGACAGACAGAACACTGAAGCTTTCTTT. Protein sequence: CSVLDRQNTEAFF.

This clone was recorded once. The rearrangement links TRBV28 to TRBJ2-7, with TRBD1 matching 8 bases. The CDR3 covers 20 residues. In germline, CDR1 is MDHEN, CDR2 SYDVKM. The J segment lost 4 bases and the V segment lost 5 bases, leaving 25 bases of the junction unmatched. CDR3 residues: CASSIAQGAPFVWGAYEQYF. Here the CDR3 DNA reads TGTGCCAGCAGTATAGCCCAGGGGGCACCCTTTGTCTGGGGAGCTTACGAGCAGTACTTC.

This clone was observed once. The chain links TRBV2 to TRBJ1-6, with D maybe TRBD1 (6 bases). There are 14 residues in the CDR3. Germline V gives CDR1 SNHLY, CDR2 FYNNEI. With 6 bases removed from V and 5 bases from J, the gap between germline ends came to 11 bases. The CDR3 region is CASSRDINNSPLHF. The CDR3 DNA reads TGTGCCAGCAGCCGGGACATCAATAATTCACCCCTCCACTTT.

This clone has only one observation. Relative to the germline gene, one junction end is altered; a read error may explain this. J is TRBJ2-7 and V is TRBV30; TRBD2 aligns across 9 bases. This CDR3 has 15 residues. Germline CDR1 and CDR2: GTSNPN and SVGIG (reference sequence). For the CDR3, the DNA is TGTACCTGGAGTGTACGGTCTAGCGGGACCGGAGGGCAGTACTTC. Its protein is CTWSVRSSGTGGQYF.

For the CDR3, the DNA is TGTGCCACCAGTGACCCCCCCGTGGGTGAGCAGTTCTTC. This gives the protein CATSDPPVGEQFF. V gene TRBV24-1 combines with J gene TRBJ2-1, with D unclear. V was clipped by 4 bases and J by 9 bases, with 12 bases between them. The length of the CDR3 is 13 residues. CDR1 and CDR2 from the germline V gene are KGHDR and SFDVKD.

V usage is TRBV14 and J usage is TRBJ2-3; 15 nucleotides match TRBD2. CDR1 and CDR2 (germline): SGHDN, FVKESK. Trimming at V came to 5 bases and at J to 4 bases, leaving 7 bases not matched to a gene. The CDR3 runs to 17 residues. CDR3 loop: CASSTWTSGRGADTQYF. As DNA, the CDR3 is TGTGCCAGCAGCACCTGGACTAGCGGGAGGGGCGCAGATACGCAGTATTTT. Filled out from reference TRBV14 and TRBJ2-3, the complete variable domain reads EAGVTQFPSHSVIEKGQTVTLRCDPISGHDNLYWYRRVMGKEIKFLLHFVKESKQDESGMPNNRFLAERTGGTYSTLKVQPAELEDSGVYFCASSTWTSGRGADTQYFGPGTRLTVL.

The chain couples TRBV29-1 to TRBJ1-1, with D possibly matching TRBD1 (5 bases). The length of the CDR3 is 12 residues. The germline V and J ends were trimmed by 7 bases and 1 base, with 10 bases remaining between them. Germline V gene sequence: CDR1 SQVTM, CDR2 ANQGSEA. CDR3 loop: CSGSGPNTEAFF. DNA for the CDR3: TGCAGCGGATCAGGGCCGAACACTGAAGCTTTCTTT. Full variable domain (rest looked up from reference TRBV29-1 and TRBJ1-1): SAVISQKPSRDICQRGTSLTIQCQVDSQVTMMFWYRQQPGQSLTLIATANQGSEATYESGFVIDKFPISRPNLTFSTLTVSNMSPEDSSIYLCSGSGPNTEAFFGQGTRLTVV.

The gene calls are TRBV30 and TRBJ2-7; no clear D gene. The germline V gene has CDR1 GTSNPN and CDR2 SVGIG (reference sequence). The CDR3 totals 11 residues. Trimming took 4 bases from V and 3 from J, leaving 7 bases between them. The CDR3 here is CAWTRSYEQYF. The CDR3 DNA sequence: TGTGCCTGGACCCGGAGCTACGAGCAGTACTTC. Looking up the rest from reference TRBV30 and TRBJ2-7 gives the full variable domain: SQTIHQWPATLVQPVGSPLSLECTVEGTSNPNLYWYRQAAGRGLQLLFYSVGIGQISSEVPQNLSASRPQDRQFILSSKKLLLSDSGFYLCAWTRSYEQYFGPGTRLTVT.

The gene calls are TRBV10-3 and TRBJ2-7; 7 bases map to TRBD2. Per germline, CDR1 ENHRY and CDR2 SYGVKD. This CDR3 spans 14 amino acids. V lost 6 bases, J lost 0 bases, and 5 bases stayed unmatched. In nucleotides, the CDR3 is TGTGCCATCAGCGGGACTATCCTCTCCTACGAGCAGTACTTC. Encoded protein: CAISGTILSYEQYF.

The chain uses TRBV3-1 (or the pseudogene TRBV3-2) and TRBJ1-2, with D hard to call. This CDR3 region has 11 residues. V was trimmed by 4 bases and J by 5 bases, leaving 5 bases between them. CDR1 is LGHDT and CDR2 is YNNKEL in the germline V gene (reference sequence). The CDR3 here is CASSLSYGYTF. CDR3 sequence (DNA): TGTGCCAGCAGCCTATCATATGGCTACACCTTC.

The chain has TRBV7-6 and TRBJ1-6, with TRBD1 matching 8 bases. The V segment lost 5 bases and the J segment 10 bases; nucleotides outside the gene matches: 7. This CDR3 has 14 residues. Per germline, CDR1 SGHVS and CDR2 FNYEAQ. DNA of the CDR3: TGTGCCAGCAGCGCCAACAGGGGGGAGTCACCCCTCCACTTT. Amino acids: CASSANRGESPLHF.

This clone was found a few times. The chain recombines TRBV27 with TRBJ2-3; 8 bases are shared with TRBD1. Germline loops: CDR1 MNHEY, CDR2 SMNVEV (reference sequence). V was pared by 3 bases and J by 1 base, with 3 bases of the junction left unmatched. The CDR3 is 15 residues long. The CDR3 protein is CASSFDRGRTDTQYF. Here the CDR3 DNA reads TGTGCCAGCAGTTTCGACAGGGGTCGCACAGATACGCAGTATTTT.

The gene calls are TRBV28 and TRBJ1-2; a possible D gene is TRBD1 (5 bases). The CDR3 consists of 13 residues. V lost 6 bases to trimming and J lost 6 bases, with 14 bases between them. Germline V gene data show CDR1 as MDHEN and CDR2 as SYDVKM. The CDR3 is CASRLGQMNGYTF. As DNA, the CDR3 is TGTGCCAGCAGGTTGGGGCAGATGAATGGCTACACCTTC.

The chain combines TRBV30 with TRBJ2-7, with TRBD2 identical over 10 bases. The CDR3 has 16 amino acids. CDR1 and CDR2 from the germline V gene are GTSNPN and SVGIG (reference sequence). The V segment lost 4 bases and the J segment 6 bases; nucleotides outside the gene matches: 15. CDR3 residues: CAWNGGSSSGSGEQYF. CDR3 DNA sequence: TGTGCCTGGAATGGGGGGTCCTCTAGCGGGAGCGGCGAGCAGTACTTC.

The chain carries TRBV19 and TRBJ2-1, with 13 bases that match TRBD2. The CDR3 has 17 amino acids. V dropped 1 base and J dropped 4; count of bases not matched to a gene: 4. Germline V gene lookup returns CDR1 LNHDA and CDR2 SQIVND (reference sequence). The CDR3 sequence: CASSIGTSGSIYNEQFF. In nucleotides, the CDR3 is TGTGCCAGTAGTATAGGGACTAGCGGGAGTATTTACAATGAGCAGTTCTTC.

The gene calls are TRBV7-8 and TRBJ1-1; D is possibly TRBD1 (6 bases). Trimming stripped 5 bases from V and 1 base from J, with 11 bases between. Germline V gene sequence: CDR1 SGHVS, CDR2 FQNEAQ. The CDR3 contains 14 residues. CDR3 region: CASSIGQQNTEAFF. CDR3 nucleotides: TGTGCCAGCAGCATCGGACAGCAGAACACTGAAGCTTTCTTT.

The rearrangement links TRBV14 to TRBJ2-2; 7 bases fit TRBD1. The V and J ends lost 2 bases and 5 bases, in that order; junction bases with no gene match: 5. The CDR3 loop spans 15 amino acids. Germline assignment: CDR1 SGHDN and CDR2 FVKESK. The CDR3 loop reads CASSQTTTGTGELFF. For the CDR3, the DNA is TGTGCCAGCAGCCAAACGACGACAGGGACCGGGGAGCTGTTTTTT.

The CDR3 loop is CATSRETGGQETQYF. CDR3 DNA: TGTGCCACCAGCAGAGAGACGGGGGGCCAAGAGACCCAGTACTTC. The V and J genes are TRBV15 and TRBJ2-5, with TRBD2 identical over 7 bases. The CDR3 has 15 amino acids. The trim removed 0 bases at V and 1 base at J, leaving 2 bases unmatched. Germline V gives CDR1 LNHNV, CDR2 YYDKDF (reference sequence).

The chain carries TRBV9 and TRBJ2-7; 7 bases are a match to TRBD1. Per the germline V gene, CDR1 is SGDLS and CDR2 is YYNGEE. The V and J ends lost 0 bases and 5 bases, in that order; junction bases with no gene match: 8. The CDR3 consists of 15 residues. The CDR3 reads CASSVGLQGFDEQYF. The CDR3 region has the DNA TGTGCCAGCAGCGTAGGGCTACAGGGGTTCGACGAGCAGTACTTC.

Worth noting for this clone: Other DNA variants within this sample encode the same CDR3. The V gene is TRBV28, the J gene TRBJ1-2; 7 bases map to TRBD1. The J segment lost 2 bases and the V segment lost 5 bases, leaving 2 bases of the junction unmatched. This CDR3 is 13 amino acids long. Germline V gives CDR1 MDHEN, CDR2 SYDVKM. The CDR3 loop reads CASSLGQNYGYTF. CDR3 nucleotide sequence: TGTGCCAGCAGTCTGGGACAGAACTATGGCTACACCTTC.